This record covers a single T cell receptor beta chain. The antigen is unknown. In each case, RNA was isolated and then reverse transcribed into cDNA as the sequencing template. TCRdb keeps only in-frame clones here, not all; method: immunoSEQ multiplex PCR. The data show hundreds of thousands of clones, 67% seen once. Trimming removed 4 bases from V and 5 bases from J, with 11 bases in between. Looked up from germline, CDR1 is SGHTA and CDR2 is FQGTGA. The CDR3 consists of 13 residues. The sample originates from a study of CD8+ T cells in alopecia areata. Points from the study as a whole: Resident alphabeta T-cell populations of normal skin are likewise subject to sequencing in scalp samples.

The material sequenced was CD4+ T cells sorted from blood, taken at week 0. The clonotype originates from a human donor with alopecia areata. The chain couples TRBV7-3 to TRBJ2-5, with a weak D call TRBD1 (6 bases). The CDR3 region is CASSSNREETQYF. The CDR3 DNA sequence: TGTGCCAGCAGCTCGAACAGGGAGGAGACCCAGTACTTC.